The 5 T cell receptor beta chains presented below share a single source sample, sequenced in a study of beta chain features in type 1 diabetes. Isolated RNA was reverse transcribed in full, so expressed TCRB transcripts were sequenced. Produced via immunoSEQ multiplex PCR; TCRdb's table is partial and in-frame only. The sample gives hundreds of thousands of clones, roughly 15% of which show up once; around 0.02% is in the top ten. The sequenced material came from naive CD4+ T cells from blood. Receptors were obtained from a woman aged 18-30 years in good health.

J is TRBJ2-3 and V is TRBV21-1. TRBV21-1 is a pseudogene. There are 15 residues in the CDR3. CDR3 residues: CASSKAGTITDTQYF. For the CDR3, the DNA is TGTGCCAGCAGCAAAGCCGGGACCATCACAGATACGCAGTATTTT.

The chain joins TRBV7-9 to TRBJ2-1, with D perhaps TRBD2 (6 bases). Trimming pared 4 bases from V and 6 bases from J, leaving 10 bases between. Germline values: CDR1 SEHNR, CDR2 FQNEAQ (reference sequence). CDR3 size: 13 residues. The CDR3 DNA reads as TGTGCCAGCAGCTCGACTAGTTCCAATGAGCAGTTCTTC. Translating gives CASSSTSSNEQFF.

The chain couples TRBV6-1 to TRBJ2-7, with a tentative D call TRBD2 (6 bases). Germline CDR1 is MNHNS and CDR2 is SASEGT. V gave up 6 bases and J gave up 6 bases, with 15 bases separating them. The CDR3 covers 13 residues. In DNA form, the CDR3 reads TGTGCCAGCAGCCGGACTACCGTCCTCGAGCAGTACTTC. Amino acids: CASSRTTVLEQYF.

This clone has just a few counts. The chain joins TRBV7-9 to TRBJ2-7, with no clear D. V was cut by 5 bases and J by 2 bases, with 19 bases left in between. The V gene's germline CDR1 is SEHNR and CDR2 FQNEAQ (reference sequence). CDR3 length: 16 residues. The CDR3 DNA is TGTGCCAGCAGCCCTGCGGCTGTCGAAAGCACCTACGAGCAGTACTTC. The encoded protein is CASSPAAVESTYEQYF.

The rearrangement joins TRBV4-3 to TRBJ1-1, with D uncertain. CDR1 is LGHNA and CDR2 is YSLEER in the germline V gene. This CDR3 contains 13 residues. Trimming stripped 4 bases from V and 2 bases from J, with 8 bases between. Here the CDR3 reads CASSRLVNTEAFF. In DNA, the CDR3 is TGCGCCAGCAGCCGCCTTGTCAACACTGAAGCTTTCTTT.